The T cell receptor (beta chain) described here comes from a study of T cell responses to AZD1222 COVID-19 vaccine. Clones were read by immunoSEQ multiplex PCR, and TCRdb kept only the in-frame ones, dropping some. Here the sample spans some 150,000 clones, almost 95% being singletons. CDR1 and CDR2 (germline): SGDLS, YYNGEE. V lost 0 bases, J lost 7 bases, and 4 bases lay in between. This CDR3 region has 12 residues. The clonotype was recovered from an adult who received the AZD1222 COVID-19 vaccine. The rearrangement uses TRBV9 and TRBJ2-2; D remains ambiguous. Sequencing was performed on peripheral blood, taken 28 days after the second AZD1222 dose. CDR3 residues: CASSVGGGELFF. The CDR3 nucleotides read TGTGCCAGCAGCGTAGGGGGCGGGGAGCTGTTTTTT.